The clone carrying this T cell receptor beta chain came up a few times. The sample comes from a study of blood T cells in healthy people across ages. Using a J-beta primer mix together with a sample-barcoded 5' primer, a second PCR was run for roughly 6 to 12 cycles. TCRdb analysed the 5' RACE reads with MiXCR anew, one entry per CDR3 protein. The data show 1.5 million to 2 million distinct CDR3 sequences, roughly 49% seen once. Sequenced material: blood. The sequence was collected from a woman aged 35 to 49 in good health.

Written as DNA, the CDR3 is TGTGCCACCCGGACGGGGTGGACCCAGTACTTC. It translates to CATRTGWTQYF. The rearrangement links TRBV2 to TRBJ2-7, with a possible D match to TRBD2 (5 bases). Gene TRBJ2-5 matches the end of the DNA better, so the J call may be wrong. Germline CDR1 and CDR2: SNHLY and FYNNEI. The CDR3 runs to 11 residues.